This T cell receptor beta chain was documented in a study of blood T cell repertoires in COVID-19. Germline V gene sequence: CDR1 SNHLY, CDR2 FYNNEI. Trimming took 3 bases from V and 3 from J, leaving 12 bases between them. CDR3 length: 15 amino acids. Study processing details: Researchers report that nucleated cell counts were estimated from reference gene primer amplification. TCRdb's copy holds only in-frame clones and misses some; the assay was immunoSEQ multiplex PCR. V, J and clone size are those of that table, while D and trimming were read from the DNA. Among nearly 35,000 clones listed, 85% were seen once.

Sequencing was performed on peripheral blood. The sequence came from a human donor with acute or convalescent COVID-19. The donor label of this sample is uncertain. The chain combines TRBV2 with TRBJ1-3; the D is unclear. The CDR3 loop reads CASSEGRMLGNTIYF. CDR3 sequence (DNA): TGTGCCAGCAGTGAGGGCAGGATGCTTGGAAACACCATATATTTT.